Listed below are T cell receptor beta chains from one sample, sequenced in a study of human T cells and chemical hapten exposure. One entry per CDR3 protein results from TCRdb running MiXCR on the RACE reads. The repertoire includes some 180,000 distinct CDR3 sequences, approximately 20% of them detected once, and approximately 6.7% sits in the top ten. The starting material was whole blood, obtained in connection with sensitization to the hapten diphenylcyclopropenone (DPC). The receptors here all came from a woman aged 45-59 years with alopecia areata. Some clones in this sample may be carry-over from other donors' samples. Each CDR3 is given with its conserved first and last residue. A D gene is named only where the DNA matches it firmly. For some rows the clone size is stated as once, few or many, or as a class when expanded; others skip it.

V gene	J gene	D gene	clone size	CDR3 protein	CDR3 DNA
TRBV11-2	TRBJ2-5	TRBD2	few	CASSLFPIAGVSKTQYF	TGTGCCAGCAGCTTATTCCCCATAGCGGGAGTATCAAAGACCCAGTACTTC
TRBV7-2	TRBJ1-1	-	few	CASSLLEGVRTEAFF	TGTGCCAGCAGCTTATTAGAGGGGGTTCGGACTGAAGCTTTCTTT
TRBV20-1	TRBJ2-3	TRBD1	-	CSARDRPGGQADTQYF	TGCAGTGCTAGAGATCGTCCAGGGGGCCAGGCAGATACGCAGTATTTT
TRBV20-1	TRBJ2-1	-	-	CSAQRGGRSEQFF	TGCAGTGCCCAGAGAGGTGGGAGGTCTGAGCAGTTCTTC
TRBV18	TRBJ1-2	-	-	CASSREVGTDVGGYTF	TGTGCCAGCTCACGAGAAGTCGGAACAGACGTCGGAGGCTACACCTTC
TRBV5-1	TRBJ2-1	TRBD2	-	CASSRLAGVSDEQFF	TGCGCCAGCAGTCGTCTAGCGGGAGTAAGCGATGAGCAGTTCTTC
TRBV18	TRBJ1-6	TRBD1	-	CASSSTGGRNNSPLHF	TGTGCCAGCTCATCCACAGGGGGCCGGAATAATTCACCCCTCCACTTT
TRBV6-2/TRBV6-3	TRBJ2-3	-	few	CASRGTSEKHHTQYF	TGTGCCAGCCGAGGGACATCGGAAAAACACCATACGCAGTATTTT
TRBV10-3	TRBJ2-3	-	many	CAISESRPDTQYF	TGTGCCATCAGTGAGTCCCGTCCAGATACGCAGTATTTT
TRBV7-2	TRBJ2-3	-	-	CASSLVVGVGTDTQYF	TGTGCCAGCAGCTTAGTTGTCGGGGTCGGCACAGATACGCAGTATTTT
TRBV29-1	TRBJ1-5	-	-	CSVGTPGDNQPQHF	TGCAGCGTTGGGACCCCGGGCGACAATCAGCCCCAGCATTTT
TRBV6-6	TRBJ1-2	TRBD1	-	CASSFPRGRDGYTF	TGTGCCAGCAGTTTCCCGAGGGGGCGCGATGGCTACACCTTC
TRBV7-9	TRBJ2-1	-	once	CASSLAGRDNEQFF	TGTGCCAGCAGCTTAGCGGGAAGAGACAATGAGCAGTTCTTC
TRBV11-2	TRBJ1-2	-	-	CASSLGAGTGYTF	TGTGCCAGCAGCTTAGGTGCAGGAACTGGCTACACCTTC
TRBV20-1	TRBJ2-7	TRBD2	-	CSASGGRGVYEQYF	TGCAGTGCTAGTGGCGGGAGAGGGGTCTACGAGCAGTACTTC
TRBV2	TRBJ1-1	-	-	CASSAGLGSNTEAFF	TGTGCCAGCAGTGCGGGGTTGGGGTCGAACACTGAAGCTTTCTTT
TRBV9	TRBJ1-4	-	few	CASSFSPGGTNEKLFF	TGTGCCAGCAGTTTCTCGCCTGGGGGAACTAATGAAAAACTGTTTTTT
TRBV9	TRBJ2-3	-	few	CASSETRLTDTQYF	TGTGCCAGCAGCGAGACCAGGCTCACAGATACGCAGTATTTT
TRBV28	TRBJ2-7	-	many	CASKPGGQFYEQYF	TGTGCCAGCAAACCTGGCGGACAGTTCTACGAGCAGTACTTC
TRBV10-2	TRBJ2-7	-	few	CASTGFRSDEQYF	TGCGCCAGCACGGGATTCCGGTCGGACGAGCAGTACTTC
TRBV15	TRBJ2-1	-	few	CATSRVPYNEQFF	TGTGCCACCAGCAGAGTCCCCTACAATGAGCAGTTCTTC
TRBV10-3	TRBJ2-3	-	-	CAISEPGGTDTQYF	TGTGCCATCAGTGAGCCGGGAGGCACAGATACGCAGTATTTT
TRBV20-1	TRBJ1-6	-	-	CSARGGDNSPLHF	TGCAGTGCTAGAGGGGGCGATAATTCACCCCTCCACTTT
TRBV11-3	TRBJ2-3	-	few	CASSLEGSSGDTQYF	TGTGCCAGCAGCTTAGAGGGCTCCTCTGGAGATACGCAGTATTTT
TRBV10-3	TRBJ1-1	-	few	CAIRPGRTLSTEAFF	TGTGCCATCAGACCCGGACGGACCCTGAGCACTGAAGCTTTCTTT
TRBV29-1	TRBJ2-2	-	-	CSAVMPGELFF	TGCAGCGCCGTCATGCCCGGGGAGCTGTTTTTT
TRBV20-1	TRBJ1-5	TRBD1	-	CSARRTGGSNQPQHF	TGCAGTGCTAGACGGACAGGGGGCAGCAATCAGCCCCAGCATTTT
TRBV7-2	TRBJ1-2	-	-	CASSLQTGPNYGYTF	TGTGCCAGCAGCTTACAGACAGGCCCTAACTATGGCTACACCTTC
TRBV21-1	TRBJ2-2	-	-	CASSNKAPFLAEHTGELFF	TGTGCCAGCAGCAACAAGGCCCCATTTTTAGCGGAGCACACCGGGGAGCTGTTTTTT
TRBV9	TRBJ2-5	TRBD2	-	CASSVGLAGGVETQYF	TGTGCCAGCAGCGTAGGACTAGCGGGAGGGGTAGAGACCCAGTACTTC